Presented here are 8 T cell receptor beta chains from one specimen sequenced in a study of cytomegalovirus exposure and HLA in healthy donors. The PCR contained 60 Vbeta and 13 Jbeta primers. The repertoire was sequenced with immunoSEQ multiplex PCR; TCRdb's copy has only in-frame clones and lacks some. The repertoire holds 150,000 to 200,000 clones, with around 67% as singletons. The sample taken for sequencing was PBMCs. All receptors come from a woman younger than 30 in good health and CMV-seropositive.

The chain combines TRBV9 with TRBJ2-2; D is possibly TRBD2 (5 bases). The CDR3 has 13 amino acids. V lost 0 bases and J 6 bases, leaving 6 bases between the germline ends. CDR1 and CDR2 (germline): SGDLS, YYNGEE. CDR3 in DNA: TGTGCCAGCAGCGTAGTTAGCGCCGGGGAGCTGTTTTTT. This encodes CASSVVSAGELFF.

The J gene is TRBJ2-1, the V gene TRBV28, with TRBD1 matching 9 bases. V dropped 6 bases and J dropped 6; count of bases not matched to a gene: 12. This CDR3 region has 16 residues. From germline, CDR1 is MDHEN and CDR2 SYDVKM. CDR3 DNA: TGTGCCAGCAGAGTTGTGGGGACAGGGCGTCGCAATGAGCAGTTCTTC. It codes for CASRVVGTGRRNEQFF.

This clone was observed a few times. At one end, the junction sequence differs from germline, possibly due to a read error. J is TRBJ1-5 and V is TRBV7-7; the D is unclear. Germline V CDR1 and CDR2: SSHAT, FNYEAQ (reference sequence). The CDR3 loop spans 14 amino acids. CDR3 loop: CASSLDGFNQPQHF. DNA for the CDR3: TGTGCTAGCAGCTTAGACGGGTTTAATCAGCCCCAGCATTTT.

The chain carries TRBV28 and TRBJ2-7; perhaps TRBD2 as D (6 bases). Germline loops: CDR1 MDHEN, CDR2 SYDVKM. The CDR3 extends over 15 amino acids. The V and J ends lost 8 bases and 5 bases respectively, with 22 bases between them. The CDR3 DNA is TGTGCCAGCTTGGGGCAATTGTATCGCGGGAACGAGCAGTACTTC. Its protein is CASLGQLYRGNEQYF.

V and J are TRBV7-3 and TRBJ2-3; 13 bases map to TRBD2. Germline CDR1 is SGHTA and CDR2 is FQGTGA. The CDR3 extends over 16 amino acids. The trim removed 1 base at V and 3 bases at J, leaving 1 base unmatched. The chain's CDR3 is CASSLKLAGGTDTQYF. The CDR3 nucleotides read TGTGCCAGCAGCTTAAAACTAGCGGGAGGGACAGATACGCAGTATTTT.

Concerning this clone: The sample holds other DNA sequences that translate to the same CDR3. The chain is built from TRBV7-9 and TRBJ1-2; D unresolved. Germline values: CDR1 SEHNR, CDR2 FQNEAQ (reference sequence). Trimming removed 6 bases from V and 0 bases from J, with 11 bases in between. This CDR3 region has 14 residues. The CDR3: CASSLSGANYGYTF. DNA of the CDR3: TGTGCCAGCAGTTTATCCGGGGCTAACTATGGCTACACCTTC. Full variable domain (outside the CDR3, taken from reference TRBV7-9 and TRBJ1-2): DTGVSQNPRHKITKRGQNVTFRCDPISEHNRLYWYRQTLGQGPEFLTYFQNEAQLEKSRLLSDRFSAERPKGSFSTLEIQRTEQGDSAMYLCASSLSGANYGYTFGSGTRLTVV.

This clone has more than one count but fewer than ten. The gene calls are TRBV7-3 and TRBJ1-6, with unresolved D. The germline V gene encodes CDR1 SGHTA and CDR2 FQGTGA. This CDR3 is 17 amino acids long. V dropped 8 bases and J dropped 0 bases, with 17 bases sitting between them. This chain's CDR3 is CASGEVRQLSYNSPLHF. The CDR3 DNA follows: TGTGCCAGCGGGGAGGTGCGTCAACTCTCCTATAATTCACCCCTCCACTTT.

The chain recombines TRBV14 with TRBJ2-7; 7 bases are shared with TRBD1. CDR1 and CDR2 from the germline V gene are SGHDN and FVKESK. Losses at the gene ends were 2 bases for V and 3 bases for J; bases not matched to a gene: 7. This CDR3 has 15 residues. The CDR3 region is CASSQRDSSYYEQYF. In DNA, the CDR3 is TGTGCCAGCAGCCAAAGGGACAGTTCTTACTACGAGCAGTACTTC.